Following are 15 T cell receptor beta chains from one sample sequenced in a study of OX40 agonist ivuxolimab in advanced cancers. Sequencing used immunoSEQ multiplex PCR; TCRdb keeps in-frame clones, though not all of them. The sample yields tens of thousands of clones, roughly 80% seen once. The source material was CD4+ or CD8+ T cells sorted from blood, sampled in a trial of the OX40 agonist ivuxolimab. All receptors derive from an adult with an advanced solid tumor such as melanoma, head and neck, liver or kidney cancer.

The V and J genes are TRBV4-3 and TRBJ2-3, with 14 bases that match TRBD2. The CDR3 sequence is 16 residues long. Trimming cost V 1 base and J 7 bases; bases outside gene matches: 4. Germline-derived CDR1 and CDR2 are LGHNA and YSLEER. The CDR3 DNA follows: TGCGCCAGCAGCCAAGCTGGACTAGCGGGGGGAAATACGCAGTATTTT. Encoded protein: CASSQAGLAGGNTQYF.

This clone was observed a few times. The rearrangement uses TRBV6-1 and TRBJ2-1; 7 bases match TRBD1. After removal of 6 bases from V and 2 bases from J, the junction contained 7 bases not matched to a gene. This CDR3 region has 15 residues. Germline V gene data show CDR1 as MNHNS and CDR2 as SASEGT. The CDR3 reads CASRLQGPAYNEQFF. CDR3 sequence (DNA): TGTGCCAGCAGGTTACAGGGGCCGGCCTACAATGAGCAGTTCTTC.

The gene calls are TRBV7-9 and TRBJ2-5; 8 nucleotides agree with TRBD2. Germline V lookup: CDR1 SEHNR, CDR2 FQNEAQ (reference sequence). Trimming at V came to 1 base and at J to 0 bases, leaving 1 base not matched to a gene. There are 15 residues in the CDR3. CDR3 nucleotide sequence: TGTGCCAGCAGCTTAGACGGGAGGGACCAAGAGACCCAGTACTTC. Amino acid sequence: CASSLDGRDQETQYF.

The CDR3 reads CASSLRGDRYNEQFF. The CDR3 coding sequence is TGTGCCAGCAGCTTAAGGGGAGACAGATACAATGAGCAGTTCTTC. V is TRBV7-9 and J is TRBJ2-1, with D perhaps assigned TRBD1 or TRBD2 (5 bases each). V was pared by 2 bases and J by 4 bases, with 12 bases between. Germline V gene lookup returns CDR1 SEHNR and CDR2 FQNEAQ (reference sequence). CDR3 length equals 15 residues.

Here the CDR3 reads CASGAGTSSYNEQFF. The CDR3 nucleotides read TGTGCCAGCGGAGCGGGGACGAGCTCCTACAATGAGCAGTTCTTC. V and J are TRBV2 and TRBJ2-1, with 7 positions matching TRBD2. This CDR3 is built from 15 residues. Germline CDR1 and CDR2: SNHLY and FYNNEI. The junction had 7 bases not matched to a gene; V was cut back by 8 bases and J by 0 bases.

This clone was observed a few times. The chain combines TRBV30 with TRBJ2-7; the match to TRBD1 covers 9 bases. Trimming took 4 bases from V and 1 from J; bases not matched to a gene: 8. The CDR3 totals 15 residues. Germline V gene sequence: CDR1 GTSNPN, CDR2 SVGIG (reference sequence). Written as DNA, the CDR3 is TGTGCCTGGACACCCCGGGACAGGGCGTCCTACGAGCAGTACTTC. Residues: CAWTPRDRASYEQYF.

V is TRBV6-5 and J is TRBJ2-2; D gene uncertain. Trimming removed 8 bases at V and 0 bases at J, with 10 bases between. The CDR3 length is 14 residues. Germline-derived CDR1 and CDR2 are MNHEY and SVGAGI. The CDR3: CASFSSPNTGELFF. The CDR3 DNA reads as TGTGCCAGCTTTAGCTCCCCGAACACCGGGGAGCTGTTTTTT.

The chain has TRBV5-6 and TRBJ2-6; D remains ambiguous. Trimming removed 2 bases at V and 0 bases at J, with 6 bases between. This CDR3 contains 15 residues. Germline-derived CDR1 and CDR2 are SGHDT and YYEEEE. This CDR3 is CASSLGLSGANVLTF. CDR3 nucleotide sequence: TGTGCCAGCAGCTTAGGTCTCTCTGGGGCCAACGTCCTGACTTTC.

This clone was counted a few times. The chain employs TRBV29-1 and TRBJ1-2; D not certain. The CDR3 runs to 15 residues. V was clipped by 0 bases and J by 3 bases, with 14 bases between them. CDR1 is SQVTM and CDR2 is ANQGSEA in the germline V gene. The CDR3 sequence is CSVEDERGSYYGYTF. DNA for the CDR3: TGCAGCGTTGAAGATGAGCGGGGTAGTTACTATGGCTACACCTTC.

The chain joins TRBV7-9 to TRBJ2-3; 8 nucleotides line up with TRBD2. Germline CDR1 is SEHNR and CDR2 is FQNEAQ (reference sequence). With 4 bases clipped from V and 0 bases from J, the junction kept 0 bases outside the gene matches. The CDR3 loop spans 14 amino acids. The CDR3 nucleotides read TGTGCCAGCAGCTGGACTAGCAGCACAGATACGCAGTATTTT. Translated, it gives CASSWTSSTDTQYF.

This clone has only one observation. The chain carries TRBV5-4 and TRBJ2-1; D not resolved. CDR3 length equals 13 residues. Germline-derived CDR1 and CDR2 are SGHNT and YYREEE (reference sequence). Trimming left V 0 bases short and J 7 bases short, with 8 bases between. The CDR3 reads CASSLAVGNEQFF. CDR3 in DNA: TGTGCCAGCAGCTTGGCCGTCGGGAATGAGCAGTTCTTC. Full variable domain (rest looked up from reference TRBV5-4 and TRBJ2-1): ETGVTQSPTHLIKTRGQQVTLRCSSQSGHNTVSWYQQALGQGPQFIFQYYREEENGRGNFPPRFSGLQFPNYSSELNVNALELDDSALYLCASSLAVGNEQFFGPGTRLTVL.

The chain joins TRBV19 to TRBJ1-2; a possible D gene is TRBD1 (5 bases). V lost 0 bases and J lost 7, with 15 bases in between. Germline V gives CDR1 LNHDA, CDR2 SQIVND (reference sequence). The CDR3 spans 15 residues. In DNA, the CDR3 is TGTGCCAGTAGTATAGATCGTGGGGGACTACGTGGCTACACCTTC. Protein: CASSIDRGGLRGYTF. The full variable domain, its missing parts supplied by reference TRBV19 and TRBJ1-2, is DGGITQSPKYLFRKEGQNVTLSCEQNLNHDAMYWYRQDPGQGLRLIYYSQIVNDFQKGDIAEGYSVSREKKESFPLTVTSAQKNPTAFYLCASSIDRGGLRGYTFGSGTRLTVV.

The chain recombines TRBV5-4 with TRBJ2-3, with 8 bases identical to TRBD2. CDR1 SGHNT and CDR2 YYREEE come from the germline V gene (reference sequence). CDR3 length equals 16 residues. Trimming removed 2 bases from V and 2 bases from J; junction bases left unmatched: 7. CDR3 region: CASSLPSGLSTDTQYF. The CDR3 region has the DNA TGTGCCAGCAGCTTACCTAGCGGGCTGTCCACAGATACGCAGTATTTT.

The table lists this clone with a count of one. The chain employs TRBV15 and TRBJ1-6; maybe TRBD1 (5 bases). The CDR3 has 13 residues. Per the germline V gene, CDR1 is LNHNV and CDR2 is YYDKDF (reference sequence). Between the trimmed V and J ends, which lost 5 bases and 7 bases, there was a span of 9 bases. CDR3 protein: CATSGARNSPLHF. CDR3 nucleotides: TGTGCCACCAGCGGGGCCAGGAATTCACCCCTCCACTTT.

The V gene is TRBV6-1, the J gene TRBJ1-4; 8 bases are a match to TRBD1. Germline loops: CDR1 MNHNS, CDR2 SASEGT. Trimming removed 2 bases from V and 8 bases from J; junction bases left unmatched: 7. This CDR3 has 15 amino acids. The CDR3 loop is CASSEMVRGQEKLFF. The CDR3 bases are TGTGCCAGCAGTGAAATGGTCAGGGGGCAAGAAAAACTGTTTTTT.